This is a list of T cell receptor beta chains from one sample in a study of blood T cell repertoires in COVID-19. The protocol was immunoSEQ multiplex PCR, while the TCRdb copy is restricted to in-frame clones and leaves out a portion. The sample lists roughly 150,000 clones; approximately 80% were seen once. The sequenced sample was PBMCs or T cells enriched from blood (not recorded which). The receptors stem from a man aged 70-80 years who had been exposed to COVID-19. CDR3s include the opening cysteine and the closing phenylalanine or tryptophan. The D gene is left open where the match is weak. Clone size appears in some rows only: once, few, many, or a class for an expanded clone.

TRBV18	.	TRBJ2-7	TRBD1	CASSPPKRTGTYEQYF	TGTGCCAGCTCACCACCGAAGAGGACAGGAACCTACGAGCAGTACTTC
TRBV27	.	TRBJ2-7	TRBD1	CASSLDRGGSYEQYF	TGTGCCAGCAGTCTAGACAGGGGGGGGTCCTACGAGCAGTACTTC
TRBV24-1	few	TRBJ2-4	.	CATSRGPDIQYF	TGTGCCACCTCCAGGGGCCCAGACATTCAGTACTTC
TRBV7-9	.	TRBJ1-3	.	CASSSDGHFGNTIYF	TGTGCCAGCAGCTCCGACGGACATTTTGGAAACACCATATATTTT
TRBV11-2	.	TRBJ2-7	.	CASSPPRGWVAENYEQYF	TGTGCCAGCAGCCCCCCACGAGGTTGGGTAGCTGAGAATTACGAGCAGTACTTC
TRBV28	.	TRBJ2-7	.	CASSNTLTRISYEQYF	TGTGCCAGCAGTAACACCTTGACGAGGATCTCCTACGAGCAGTACTTC
TRBV5-1	.	TRBJ2-1	TRBD2	CASSLMVAGNNEQFF	TGCGCCAGCAGCTTGATGGTAGCGGGGAACAATGAGCAGTTCTTC
TRBV28	.	TRBJ1-5	.	CASSPSGGGRHQPQHF	TGTGCCAGCAGTCCCTCCGGGGGGGGGCGGCATCAGCCCCAGCATTTT
TRBV2	.	TRBJ1-5	.	CASSGTLLSNQPQHF	TGTGCCAGCAGTGGGACTTTACTTAGCAATCAGCCCCAGCATTTT
TRBV28	.	TRBJ2-5	.	CASSLGAGLLETQYF	TGTGCCAGCAGTTTAGGGGCAGGGCTCTTGGAGACCCAGTACTTC
TRBV4-3	few	TRBJ1-6	TRBD1	CASSQSPRGQRSSPLHF	TGCGCCAGCAGCCAATCCCCGAGGGGACAGAGAAGTTCACCCCTCCACTTT
TRBV10-1	.	TRBJ2-5	TRBD2	CASSLGLAGTETQYF	TGCGCCAGCAGTCTCGGACTAGCGGGAACTGAGACCCAGTACTTC
TRBV3-1/TRBV3-2	.	TRBJ2-3	TRBD2	CASSLNGGTDTQYF	TGTGCCAGCAGCCTGAACGGGGGGACAGATACGCAGTATTTT
TRBV9	.	TRBJ2-3	.	CASSVNALSGGGDTQYF	TGTGCCAGCAGCGTCAATGCACTGTCGGGGGGCGGAGATACGCAGTATTTT
TRBV19	.	TRBJ2-3	.	CASSMGRDTDTQYF	TGTGCCAGTAGTATGGGCAGAGACACAGATACGCAGTATTTT
TRBV2	.	TRBJ1-2	.	CASRPQGTDGYTF	TGTGCCAGCAGACCACAGGGAACGGATGGCTACACCTTC
TRBV19	.	TRBJ2-1	TRBD1	CASSIAARGLYNEQFF	TGTGCCAGTAGTATAGCAGCGAGGGGGCTCTACAATGAGCAGTTCTTC
TRBV5-1	.	TRBJ1-5	.	CASRQGSSNQPQHF	TGCGCCAGCAGACAGGGTTCGAGCAATCAGCCCCAGCATTTT
TRBV7-2	.	TRBJ2-7	TRBD1	CASSPLVGAGDRVFTQYF	TGTGCCAGCAGCCCCTTAGTAGGGGCTGGGGACAGGGTATTTACGCAGTACTTC
TRBV11-2	.	TRBJ2-7	TRBD2	CASSLRMLAGADEQYF	TGTGCCAGCAGCTTAAGGATGCTAGCGGGGGCGGACGAGCAGTACTTC
TRBV29-1	.	TRBJ1-1	TRBD1	CSVAVTGERRAFF	TGCAGCGTTGCGGTGACAGGGGAACGGCGGGCTTTCTTT
TRBV19	.	TRBJ1-5	TRBD1	CASSIDRQGASVGNQPQHF	TGTGCCAGTAGTATAGACAGACAGGGGGCGTCGGTAGGGAATCAGCCCCAGCATTTT
TRBV15	.	TRBJ1-1	TRBD1	CATSVPQKNRGQEAFF	TGTGCCACCAGCGTTCCCCAAAAGAACAGGGGACAAGAAGCTTTCTTT
TRBV5-5	.	TRBJ2-2	.	CASLRGQINTGELFF	TGTGCCAGCCTGCGGGGACAGATTAACACCGGGGAGCTGTTTTTT
TRBV30	.	TRBJ1-2	.	CAWTLGLYGYTF	TGTGCCTGGACCCTGGGGCTATATGGCTACACCTTC
TRBV5-1	.	TRBJ2-1	.	CASSLWGDYNEQFF	TGCGCCAGCAGCTTATGGGGGGACTACAATGAGCAGTTCTTC
TRBV1	.	TRBJ2-2	.	CTSSQFSGRPTGELFF	TGCACCAGCAGCCAATTTAGCGGGAGGCCCACCGGGGAGCTGTTTTTT
TRBV9	.	TRBJ1-6	TRBD1	CASSGGGDREFYNSPLHF	TGTGCCAGCAGCGGCGGGGGGGACAGAGAATTTTATAATTCACCCCTCCACTTT
TRBV30	.	TRBJ2-4	TRBD2	CAARPGQGWTSGGALGNIQYF	TGTGCCGCCCGACCGGGACAGGGGTGGACTAGCGGGGGGGCCTTGGGAAACATTCAGTACTTC
TRBV5-1	.	TRBJ1-4	.	CASSALGGRGDEKLFF	TGCGCCAGCAGCGCCTTGGGCGGCAGGGGAGATGAAAAACTGTTTTTT
TRBV7-9	.	TRBJ1-2	.	CASSLFGRLTNYGYTF	TGTGCCAGCAGCTTATTCGGCAGACTTACAAACTATGGCTACACCTTC
TRBV11-2	.	TRBJ2-7	.	CASTPLNSAYEQYF	TGTGCCAGCACCCCCCTGAACAGTGCCTACGAGCAGTACTTC
TRBV7-9	.	TRBJ1-3	.	CASSLVSTGTLGNTIYF	TGTGCCAGCAGCTTGGTGTCCACAGGGACGCTAGGAAACACCATATATTTT
TRBV3-1/TRBV3-2	.	TRBJ2-3	.	CASSQTGEGDTQYF	TGTGCCAGCAGCCAGACAGGGGAGGGAGATACGCAGTATTTT
TRBV5-4	.	TRBJ1-3	.	CASSLGQMGNTIYF	TGTGCCAGCAGCTTGGGACAGATGGGAAACACCATATATTTT
TRBV2	once	TRBJ1-2	.	CASSAGVYTF	TGTGCCAGCAGTGCGGGGGTCTACACCTTC
TRBV19	.	TRBJ2-1	TRBD1	CASSMANRGSYNEQFF	TGTGCCAGTAGTATGGCCAACAGGGGCTCCTACAATGAGCAGTTCTTC
TRBV6-5	.	TRBJ1-6	.	CASSSPNSPLHF	TGTGCCAGCAGTTCTCCGAATTCACCCCTCCACTTT
TRBV19	.	TRBJ1-5	.	CASTLYPAGSSQPQHF	TGTGCCAGTACTTTGTATCCCGCCGGTTCAAGTCAGCCCCAGCATTTT